The table lists the clone carrying this T cell receptor beta chain with many counts. The data are from a study of response to subunit inactivated influenza vaccine. The CDR3 runs 13 residues. V was clipped by 5 bases and J by 3 bases, with 10 bases between them. Germline-derived CDR1 and CDR2 are SGHTA and FQGNSA. One entry per CDR3 protein results from TCRdb running MiXCR on the RT-PCR reads. The data contain 450,000 to 550,000 distinct CDR3 sequences, approximately 24% of them singletons. The J gene is TRBJ1-2, the V gene TRBV7-2, with D possibly TRBD1 on 6 matching bases. This sequence was found in a man aged 50-60 years who received an inactivated influenza vaccine. The sequencing used CD4+ T cells sorted from PBMCs, collected 5 to 6 days after vaccination. The CDR3 DNA reads TGTGCCAGCAGCCCGGACAGAGACTATGGCTACACCTTC. Residues: CASSPDRDYGYTF.